The present T cell receptor beta chain was sequenced within a study of T cell repertoires in aging, cancer and after chemotherapy. Rearranged V-D-J TRB sequences were amplified with a mixed TRB-A/B primer pool. From the multiplex PCR reads, TCRdb called clonotypes with MiXCR, one entry per CDR3 protein. This sample yields more than 1,100 distinct CDR3 sequences, of which more than 20% are seen a single time; less than 45% belongs to the top ten. This clonotype is medium-sized. The CDR3 spans 15 residues. V was cut by 4 bases and J by 0 bases, with 13 bases left in between. TCR beta rearrangements were amplified from peripheral blood genomic DNA.

Source material: blood. The clonotype comes from a human donor with a solid tumor. The V and J genes are TRBV12-3 or TRBV12-4 and TRBJ2-7; weak D call: TRBD1 (5 bases). DNA of the CDR3: TGTGCCAGCAGTTCTCGGACATTTAGCTCCTACGAGCAGTACTTC. Encoded protein: CASSSRTFSSYEQYF.